What follows are 18 T cell receptor beta chains derived from one specimen sequenced in a study of T-cell reconstitution after alpha-beta-depleted transplantation in children (dated by TCRdb to about 2016). The library was built by means of PCR. Instrument on record: Illumina HiSeq 2500. Molecular barcoding was employed in the preparation of TCR libraries, with unique molecular identifiers being used to normalize TCRbeta repertoire quantification. TCRdb redid the processing of the public reads, applying fastp at Q25 and MiXCR, and retained in-frame beta chains. Each record represents a unique CDR3 protein, reported with the most common genes and DNA among its rows. Present in this sample are fewer than 700,000 distinct CDR3 sequences, approximately 12% of which were seen just once. Of the sample, about 2.2% falls within the top ten clones. What this sample's treatment or condition label stands for: allogeneic hematopoietic cell transplantation with graft depleted of TCRalphabeta T cells and CD19 B cells.

The sample was PBMCs, mostly from graft donor cells, taken 360 days after TCRalphabeta/CD19-depleted stem cell transplant. These TCRs come from a male patient between 10 and 17 years old who had a stem cell transplant for acute myeloid leukemia, so the T cells may come from the graft donor.

The chain recombines TRBV20-1 with TRBJ2-7; 9 bases match TRBD1. V was pared by 5 bases and J by 3 bases, with 8 bases of the junction left unmatched. The CDR3 runs 14 residues. CDR1 and CDR2 from the germline V gene are DFQATT and SNEGSKA (reference sequence). The CDR3 region is CSAPHRGPLYEQYF. In nucleotides, the CDR3 is TGCAGTGCTCCGCACAGGGGGCCCCTCTACGAGCAGTACTTC.

This clonotype was recorded at least ten times. The DNA of the CDR3 is TGTGCCAGCAGCTTAGTGGCAGGAAGGGGCTCCTACGAGCAGTACTTC. Encoded protein: CASSLVAGRGSYEQYF. The chain joins TRBV7-6 to TRBJ2-7, with D possibly matching TRBD1 (5 bases). The CDR3 has 16 amino acids. V was pared by 1 base and J by 0 bases, with 13 bases between. CDR1 SGHVS and CDR2 FNYEAQ come from the germline V gene.

A few counts support this clonotype. The rearrangement joins TRBV4-3 to TRBJ2-1; possibly TRBD1 for D (5 bases). CDR1 is LGHNA and CDR2 is YSLEER in the germline V gene. The CDR3 has 15 amino acids. V was pared by 1 base and J by 4 bases, with 11 bases between. This CDR3 reads CASSQVWTLYNEQFF. CDR3 DNA: TGCGCCAGCAGCCAAGTGTGGACACTATACAATGAGCAGTTCTTC.

The gene calls are TRBV9 and TRBJ2-3, with unresolved D. Deletions cut 3 bases from V and 2 bases from J, with 13 bases between. The CDR3 sequence is 15 residues long. Germline V gene data show CDR1 as SGDLS and CDR2 as YYNGEE. The CDR3 DNA reads TGTGCCAGCAGCGGGCCCCCCTGGATCACAGATACGCAGTATTTT. Translation: CASSGPPWITDTQYF.

This clonotype was detected many times. The chain employs TRBV6-1 and TRBJ2-7, with TRBD2 matching over 11 bases. The J segment lost 0 bases and the V segment lost 5 bases, leaving 9 bases of the junction unmatched. Germline V gives CDR1 MNHNS, CDR2 SASEGT. The CDR3 extends over 17 amino acids. The CDR3 DNA follows: TGTGCCAGCAGTATGGGGGGACTAGCGGACCGCTCCTACGAGCAGTACTTC. It is translated as CASSMGGLADRSYEQYF.

A few counts support this clonotype. V usage is TRBV24-1 and J usage is TRBJ2-3; D gene ambiguous. Germline CDR1 is KGHDR and CDR2 is SFDVKD. The CDR3 sequence is 15 residues long. The V end was cut by 0 bases, the J end by 4 bases, with 10 bases between. The CDR3 protein is CATSDLGSDPDTQYF. For the CDR3, the DNA is TGTGCCACCAGTGATTTGGGGTCCGACCCAGATACGCAGTATTTT.

Only a few counts were recorded for this clonotype. The chain couples TRBV7-6 to TRBJ1-6; perhaps TRBD1 as D (6 bases). This CDR3 spans 15 amino acids. Deletions cut 0 bases from V and 8 bases from J, with 11 bases between. Germline CDR1 is SGHVS and CDR2 is FNYEAQ. The CDR3 spells CASSLAQGPDSPLHF. CDR3 nucleotide sequence: TGTGCCAGCAGCTTAGCGCAGGGGCCGGATTCACCCCTCCACTTT.

This clonotype turned up a few times. V and J are TRBV5-6 and TRBJ2-7, with unresolved D. The CDR3 sequence is 13 residues long. The germline V and J ends were trimmed by 2 bases and 4 bases, with 10 bases remaining between them. CDR1 and CDR2 (germline): SGHDT, YYEEEE. Here the CDR3 DNA reads TGTGCCAGCAGCTTCTATCAGCCATACGAGCAGTACTTC. This translates into CASSFYQPYEQYF. The complete variable domain, with remaining parts taken from reference TRBV5-6 and TRBJ2-7, reads DAGVTQSPTHLIKTRGQQVTLRCSPKSGHDTVSWYQQALGQGPQFIFQYYEEEERQRGNFPDRFSGHQFPNYSSELNVNALLLGDSALYLCASSFYQPYEQYFGPGTRLTVT.

In this sample, this clonotype turned up a few times. V and J are TRBV28 and TRBJ2-7; D may be TRBD1 (6 bases). This CDR3 has 14 amino acids. Germline lookup yields CDR1 MDHEN and CDR2 SYDVKM. Trimming took 4 bases from V and 4 from J, leaving 14 bases between them. CDR3 loop: CASSSYRESYEQYF. CDR3 DNA: TGTGCCAGCAGTTCGTACAGGGAGTCGTACGAGCAGTACTTC. The full variable domain, in which reference TRBV28 and TRBJ2-7 provide the parts outside the CDR3, is DVKVTQSSRYLVKRTGEKVFLECVQDMDHENMFWYRQDPGLGLRLIYFSYDVKMKEKGDIPEGYSVSREKKERFSLILESASTNQTSMYLCASSSYRESYEQYFGPGTRLTVT.

The CDR3 here is CASSPNCWTGLNNEQFF. The DNA of the CDR3 is TGTGCCAGCAGCCCGAACTGTTGGACAGGGCTAAACAATGAGCAGTTCTTC. The rearrangement links TRBV21-1 to TRBJ2-1; the table's D call TRBD1 went unverified against the DNA. TRBV21-1 is reported as a pseudogene. The CDR3 spans 17 residues.

This clonotype was seen only a few times. V usage is TRBV12-3 or TRBV12-4 and J usage is TRBJ2-7; no reliable D call. The ends were cut back, 4 bases at V and 5 bases at J, with 15 bases in the middle. CDR3 size: 14 residues. The CDR3 is CASSSLLSLDEQYF. CDR3 nucleotide sequence: TGTGCCAGCAGTTCATTACTGTCGCTCGACGAGCAGTACTTC.

This clonotype has only a few counts. The chain couples TRBV7-2 to TRBJ1-6; TRBD1 agrees at 7 bases. The V segment lost 0 bases and the J segment 4 bases; nucleotides outside the gene matches: 15. Germline V gene sequence: CDR1 SGHTA, CDR2 FQGNSA. This CDR3 contains 20 residues. Here the CDR3 reads CASSLAADSQGPFYNSPLHF. CDR3 nucleotides: TGTGCCAGCAGCTTAGCAGCGGACTCACAGGGGCCCTTTTATAATTCACCCCTCCACTTT.

This clonotype has at least ten counts. The V and J genes are TRBV12-3 or TRBV12-4 and TRBJ2-7; D not certain. This CDR3 has 12 residues. The ends were cut back, 7 bases at V and 3 bases at J, with 10 bases in the middle. CDR3 amino acids: CASIGDGYEQYF. CDR3 bases: TGTGCCAGCATCGGCGACGGCTACGAGCAGTACTTC.

The rearrangement uses TRBV6-2 or TRBV6-3 and TRBJ2-5; D unresolved. Germline-derived CDR1 and CDR2 are MNHEY and SVGEGT. V was clipped by 6 bases and J by 7 bases, with 18 bases between them. The CDR3 length is 14 residues. The CDR3 loop reads CASSEQFNAGTQYF. CDR3 sequence (DNA): TGTGCCAGCAGCGAACAATTCAACGCCGGGACCCAGTACTTC.

The rearrangement joins TRBV12-3 or TRBV12-4 to TRBJ1-2; D is perhaps TRBD1 (5 bases). V was clipped by 6 bases and J by 9 bases, with 11 bases between them. The CDR3 consists of 11 residues. In nucleotides, the CDR3 is TGTGCCAGCAGCAAAGGGGAGCGCTACACCTTC. This codes for CASSKGERYTF.

The chain joins TRBV20-1 to TRBJ2-3, with 9 bases aligning to TRBD2. Per the germline V gene, CDR1 is DFQATT and CDR2 is SNEGSKA (reference sequence). The length of the CDR3 is 14 residues. V shed 5 bases and J 3 bases; nucleotides not matched to a gene: 6. The CDR3 loop reads CSASDSGRTDTQYF. The CDR3 DNA is TGCAGTGCTTCGGATAGCGGGAGAACAGATACGCAGTATTTT.

This clonotype was recorded a few times. The chain employs TRBV12-3 or TRBV12-4 and TRBJ2-7, with TRBD2 matching over 8 bases. The CDR3 runs to 14 residues. J lost 6 bases, V lost 3 bases, and 7 bases had no gene match. Written as DNA, the CDR3 is TGTGCCAGCAGTTTGGGGACTAGAGGCCGCGAGCAGTACTTC. Translated, it gives CASSLGTRGREQYF.

In its sample, this clonotype was seen a few times. The chain combines TRBV27 with TRBJ2-7; 10 bases are shared with TRBD1. Losses at the gene ends were 3 bases for V and 5 bases for J; bases not matched to a gene: 4. Germline loops: CDR1 MNHEY, CDR2 SMNVEV (reference sequence). The CDR3 is made up of 14 amino acids. The CDR3 loop is CASSFGGQGNEQYF. In DNA, the CDR3 is TGTGCCAGCAGTTTTGGGGGACAGGGGAACGAGCAGTACTTC.